This T cell receptor beta chain appears in the sequencing data of a study of blood T cell repertoires in COVID-19. Study-wide background: Acute-phase and convalescent COVID-19 samples originated in the United States, Italy and Spain.

As originally analysed: Amplification from reference gene primers served as the basis for estimated nucleated cell counts. Sequenced by immunoSEQ multiplex PCR; TCRdb stores in-frame clones only, minus some. V, J and clone size reflect that table, while D and trimming were determined from the DNA. Here the sample spans over 130,000 clones, around four fifths being singletons. The V end was cut by 2 bases, the J end by 5 bases, with 15 bases between. CDR1 is SEHNR, CDR2 FQNEAQ, per germline (reference sequence). The CDR3 length is 15 residues. The sequenced sample consisted of peripheral blood. The chain recombines TRBV7-9 with TRBJ1-1, with a possible D match to TRBD1 (6 bases). This receptor was identified in a man between 65 and 85 years old with acute or convalescent COVID-19. This CDR3 is CASSLTQGMETEAFF. The CDR3 nucleotides are TGTGCCAGCAGCTTAACCCAGGGGATGGAGACTGAAGCTTTCTTT.